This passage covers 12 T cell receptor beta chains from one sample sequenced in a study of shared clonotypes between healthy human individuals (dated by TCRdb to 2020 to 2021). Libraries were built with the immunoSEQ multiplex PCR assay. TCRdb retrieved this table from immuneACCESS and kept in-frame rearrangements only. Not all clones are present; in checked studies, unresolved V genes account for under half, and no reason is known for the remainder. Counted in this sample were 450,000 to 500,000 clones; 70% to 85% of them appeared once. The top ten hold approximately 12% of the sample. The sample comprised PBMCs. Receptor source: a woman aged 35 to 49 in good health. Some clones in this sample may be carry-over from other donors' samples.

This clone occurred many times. CDR3 residues: CASSSTGLRSYEQYF. CDR3 DNA: TGCGCCAGCAGCTCAACGGGACTCCGCTCCTACGAGCAGTACTTC. The J gene is TRBJ2-7, the V gene TRBV5-1; tentatively, D is TRBD2 (6 bases). The CDR3 sequence is 15 residues long. Trimming cost V 3 bases and J 0 bases, with 13 bases left between them. Germline CDR1 and CDR2: SGHRS and YFSETQ.

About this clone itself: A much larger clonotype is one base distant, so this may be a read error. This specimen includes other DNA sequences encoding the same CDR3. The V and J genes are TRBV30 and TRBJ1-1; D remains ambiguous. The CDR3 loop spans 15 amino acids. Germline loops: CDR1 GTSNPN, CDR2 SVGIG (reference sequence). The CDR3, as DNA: TGTGCCTGGACCCCGAAGGAGGGCAGGAACACTGAAGCCTTCTTT. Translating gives CAWTPKEGRNTEAFF.

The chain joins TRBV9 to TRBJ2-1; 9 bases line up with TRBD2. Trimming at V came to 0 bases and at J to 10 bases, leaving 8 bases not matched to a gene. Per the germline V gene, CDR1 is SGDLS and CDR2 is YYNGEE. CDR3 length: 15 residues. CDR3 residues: CASSVVAGVTVEQFF. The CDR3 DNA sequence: TGTGCCAGCAGCGTAGTAGCGGGAGTGACGGTCGAGCAGTTCTTC.

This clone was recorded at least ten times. The CDR3 DNA reads as TGTGCCAGCAGTTTATTAAGTCTTGGTCGGTTGATATCCCCCCAGCATTTT. Encoded protein: CASSLLSLGRLISPQHF. The chain combines TRBV28 with TRBJ1-5; no clear D gene. The CDR3 is 17 residues long. Germline CDR1 MDHEN, CDR2 SYDVKM. The germline V and J ends were trimmed by 1 base and 10 bases, with 23 bases remaining between them.

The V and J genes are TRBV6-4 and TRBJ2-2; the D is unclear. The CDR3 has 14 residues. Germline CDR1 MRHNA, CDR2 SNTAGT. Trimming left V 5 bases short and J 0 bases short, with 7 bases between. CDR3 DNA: TGTGCCAGCAGTCCGGAATCGAACACCGGGGAGCTGTTTTTT. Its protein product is CASSPESNTGELFF.

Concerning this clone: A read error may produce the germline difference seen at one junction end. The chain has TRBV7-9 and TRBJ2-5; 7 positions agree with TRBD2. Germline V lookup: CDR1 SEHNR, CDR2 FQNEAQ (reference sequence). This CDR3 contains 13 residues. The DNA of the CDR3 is TGTGCCAGCAGCTTACTAGGTCACGCGGGGGTACACTTC. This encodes CASSLLGHAGVHF.

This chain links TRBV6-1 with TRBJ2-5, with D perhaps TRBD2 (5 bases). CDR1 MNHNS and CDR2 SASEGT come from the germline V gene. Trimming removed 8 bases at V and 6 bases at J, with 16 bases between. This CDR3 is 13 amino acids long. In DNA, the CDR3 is TGTGCCAGCCGGCAAGAGGGTGTACAGACCCAGTACTTC. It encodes CASRQEGVQTQYF.

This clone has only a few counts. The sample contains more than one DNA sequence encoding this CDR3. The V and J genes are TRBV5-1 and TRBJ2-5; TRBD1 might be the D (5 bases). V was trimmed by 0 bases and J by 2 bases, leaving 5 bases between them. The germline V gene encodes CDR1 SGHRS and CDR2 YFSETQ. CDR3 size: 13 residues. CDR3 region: CASSLGQQETQYF. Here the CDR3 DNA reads TGCGCCAGCAGCTTGGGACAGCAAGAGACCCAGTACTTC. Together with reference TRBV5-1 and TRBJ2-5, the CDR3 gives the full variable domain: KAGVTQTPRYLIKTRGQQVTLSCSPISGHRSVSWYQQTPGQGLQFLFEYFSETQRNKGNFPGRFSGRQFSNSRSEMNVSTLELGDSALYLCASSLGQQETQYFGPGTRLLVL.

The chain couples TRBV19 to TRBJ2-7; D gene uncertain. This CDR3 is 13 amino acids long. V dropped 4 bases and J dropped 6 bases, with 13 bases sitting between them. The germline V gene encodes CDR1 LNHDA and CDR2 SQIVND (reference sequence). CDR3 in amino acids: CASSKGFRSEQYF. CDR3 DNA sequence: TGTGCCAGTAGTAAGGGATTCCGCAGCGAGCAGTACTTC. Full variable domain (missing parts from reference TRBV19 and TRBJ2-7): DGGITQSPKYLFRKEGQNVTLSCEQNLNHDAMYWYRQDPGQGLRLIYYSQIVNDFQKGDIAEGYSVSREKKESFPLTVTSAQKNPTAFYLCASSKGFRSEQYFGPGTRLTVT.

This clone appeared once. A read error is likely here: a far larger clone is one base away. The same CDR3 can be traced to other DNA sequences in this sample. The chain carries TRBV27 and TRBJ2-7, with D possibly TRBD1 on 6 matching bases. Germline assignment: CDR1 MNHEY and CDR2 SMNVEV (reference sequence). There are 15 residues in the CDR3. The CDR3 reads CASSLAGTPPYEQYF. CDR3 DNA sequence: TGTGCCAGCAGTCTCGCCGGGACACCACCCTACGAGCAGTATTTC.

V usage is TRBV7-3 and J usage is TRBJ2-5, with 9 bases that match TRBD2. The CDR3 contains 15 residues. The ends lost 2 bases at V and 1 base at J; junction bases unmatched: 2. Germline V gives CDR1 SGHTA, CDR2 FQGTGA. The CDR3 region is CASSLGTSSQETQYF. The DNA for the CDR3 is TGTGCCAGCAGCTTAGGGACTAGCAGCCAAGAGACCCAGTACTTC.

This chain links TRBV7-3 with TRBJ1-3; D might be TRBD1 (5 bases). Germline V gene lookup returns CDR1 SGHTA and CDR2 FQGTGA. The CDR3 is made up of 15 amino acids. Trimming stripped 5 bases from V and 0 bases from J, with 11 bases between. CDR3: CASSTGQISGNTIYF. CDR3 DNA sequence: TGTGCCAGCAGCACGGGGCAGATCTCTGGAAACACCATATATTTT.